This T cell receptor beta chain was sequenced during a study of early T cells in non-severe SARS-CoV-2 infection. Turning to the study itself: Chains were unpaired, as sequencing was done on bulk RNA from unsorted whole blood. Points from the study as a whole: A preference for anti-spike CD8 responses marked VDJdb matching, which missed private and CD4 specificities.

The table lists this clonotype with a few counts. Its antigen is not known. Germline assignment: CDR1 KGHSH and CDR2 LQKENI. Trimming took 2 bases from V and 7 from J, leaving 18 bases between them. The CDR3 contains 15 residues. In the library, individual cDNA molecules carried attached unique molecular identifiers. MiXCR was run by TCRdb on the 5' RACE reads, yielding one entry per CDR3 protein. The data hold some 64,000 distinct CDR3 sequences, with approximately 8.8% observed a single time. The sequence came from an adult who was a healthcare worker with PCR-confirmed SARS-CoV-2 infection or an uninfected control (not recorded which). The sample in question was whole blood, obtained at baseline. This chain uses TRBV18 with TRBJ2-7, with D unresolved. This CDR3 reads CASSPFGASSAEQYF. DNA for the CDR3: TGTGCCAGCTCACCATTTGGCGCCTCCTCGGCGGAGCAGTACTTC.